This T cell receptor beta chain was retrieved from a study of beta chain features in type 1 diabetes. The CDR3 length is 15 residues. Notes on this clone: Its antigen is as yet unknown.

Study results and limitations: Type 1 diabetes patients had moderately but significantly shorter TCRB CDR3s in all four CD4+ subsets. The analysis here could not establish whether HLA type shapes TCRB rearrangement.

All of the isolated RNA was reverse transcribed, so expressed TCRB transcripts were sequenced. Samples of naive, central memory and regulatory T cells yielded a mean of around 3.4 million reads. The protocol was immunoSEQ multiplex PCR, while the TCRdb copy is restricted to in-frame clones and leaves out a portion. The sample consists of hundreds of thousands of clones, roughly 13% of them appearing once. The gene calls are TRBV21-1 and TRBJ2-7; the D call of TRBD1 is as the table states it, not checked on the DNA. TRBV21-1 is noted as a pseudogene. The clonotype was recovered from a man aged 18 to 30 with type 1 diabetes. Sequencing used naive CD4+ T cells from blood. CDR3 protein: CASSPRQGLDYEQYF. The CDR3 coding sequence is TGTGCCAGCAGCCCTAGACAGGGGCTGGACTACGAGCAGTACTTC.